Following are 20 T cell receptor beta chains from one sample sequenced in a study of blood T cell repertoires in COVID-19. Produced via immunoSEQ multiplex PCR; TCRdb's table is partial and in-frame only. The sample yields almost 250,000 clones, roughly 89% seen once. Material: PBMCs or T cells enriched from blood (not recorded which). The source is a woman in her twenties or thirties who had recovered from COVID-19.

The chain uses TRBV30 and TRBJ1-2; D is perhaps TRBD1 (5 bases). The CDR3 is made up of 15 amino acids. The V gene lost 3 bases and the J gene lost 7 bases, with 21 bases spanning the gap. Germline V gene sequence: CDR1 GTSNPN, CDR2 SVGIG (reference sequence). DNA for the CDR3: TGTGCCTGGAGACCATTGGGGGGTGACTCCCCTGGCTACACCTTC. It translates to CAWRPLGGDSPGYTF.

The chain has TRBV30 and TRBJ2-2; 8 nucleotides agree with TRBD2. V shed 5 bases and J 7 bases; nucleotides not matched to a gene: 9. Germline V gene lookup returns CDR1 GTSNPN and CDR2 SVGIG (reference sequence). The CDR3 extends over 14 amino acids. The CDR3 DNA is TGTGCCTGGGAGAGCGGGAGTTTCGGCGGGGAGCTGTTTTTT. Translating gives CAWESGSFGGELFF.

Only a few counts were recorded for this clone. This sequence joins TRBV4-2 and TRBJ2-3; TRBD2 aligns across 8 bases. CDR3 length equals 15 residues. Trimming at V came to 1 base and at J to 3 bases, leaving 3 bases not matched to a gene. Germline CDR1 LGHNA, CDR2 YNFKEQ. DNA of the CDR3: TGTGCCAGCAGCCAAGCTAGCGGGTTAACAGATACGCAGTATTTT. Residues: CASSQASGLTDTQYF.

The rearrangement uses TRBV5-4 and TRBJ2-1, with TRBD2 matching 14 bases. Germline loops: CDR1 SGHNT, CDR2 YYREEE (reference sequence). The CDR3 loop spans 17 amino acids. V lost 0 bases to trimming and J lost 4 bases; unmatched junction nucleotides: 3. The DNA for the CDR3 is TGTGCCAGCAGCTTGGGACTAGCGGGAGGGCCTTACAATGAGCAGTTCTTC. It encodes CASSLGLAGGPYNEQFF.

The rearrangement links TRBV7-9 to TRBJ1-4; TRBD1 aligns across 11 bases. Trimming at V came to 0 bases and at J to 0 bases, leaving 3 bases not matched to a gene. This CDR3 has 18 amino acids. Germline V gives CDR1 SEHNR, CDR2 FQNEAQ (reference sequence). The CDR3 region has the DNA TGTGCCAGCAGCTTAGCGCTGGGACAGGGGGCAACTAATGAAAAACTGTTTTTT. Its protein is CASSLALGQGATNEKLFF.

This sequence joins TRBV14 and TRBJ2-7; D remains ambiguous. CDR1 is SGHDN, CDR2 FVKESK, per germline. V was pared by 4 bases and J by 2 bases, with 9 bases between. The CDR3 contains 13 residues. CDR3: CASSPGWTYEQYF. The CDR3 nucleotides are TGTGCCAGCAGCCCCGGGTGGACCTACGAGCAGTACTTC.

V usage is TRBV4-3 and J usage is TRBJ2-2, with 10 bases fitting TRBD2. CDR3 length: 19 amino acids. V shed 0 bases and J 7 bases; nucleotides not matched to a gene: 14. Per the germline V gene, CDR1 is LGHNA and CDR2 is YSLEER. The CDR3 DNA follows: TGCGCCAGCAGCCAAGAGAATAGTATTAGTAGACTAGCGGGCGGGGAGCTGTTTTTT. Protein product: CASSQENSISRLAGGELFF.

The chain is built from TRBV15 and TRBJ1-2; D possibly corresponds to TRBD1 (5 bases). The CDR3 loop spans 15 amino acids. The germline V gene encodes CDR1 LNHNV and CDR2 YYDKDF (reference sequence). Trimming shortened V by 7 bases and J by 2 bases, and 17 bases separated the two germline ends. CDR3 nucleotides: TGTGCCACCAACAGTGGAGCAGGGTTAAACTATGGCTACACCTTC. It codes for CATNSGAGLNYGYTF.

The rearrangement uses TRBV15 and TRBJ2-7; TRBD2 aligns across 10 bases. The CDR3 extends over 15 amino acids. With 3 bases clipped from V and 5 bases from J, the junction kept 7 bases outside the gene matches. CDR1 is LNHNV and CDR2 is YYDKDF in the germline V gene (reference sequence). CDR3 residues: CATSRGAGGVHEQYF. CDR3 DNA: TGTGCCACCAGCAGGGGAGCGGGAGGGGTTCACGAGCAGTACTTC.

This clone occurred once. The rearrangement links TRBV2 to TRBJ1-5, with 7 nucleotides matching TRBD1. The CDR3 sequence is 14 residues long. J was trimmed by 4 bases and V by 7 bases; bases with no gene match: 7. The germline CDR1 and CDR2 sequences are SNHLY and FYNNEI. This CDR3 reads CASKDRMVNQPQHF. The CDR3 bases are TGTGCCAGCAAGGACAGGATGGTTAATCAGCCCCAGCATTTT.

The CDR3, as DNA: TGCAGCGTTGATCGGTCCTATGGAGCTTTCTTT. This sequence encodes CSVDRSYGAFF. The chain employs TRBV29-1 and TRBJ1-1; the D is unclear. V dropped 3 bases and J dropped 10 bases, with 12 bases sitting between them. Germline CDR1 reads SQVTM; CDR2 reads ANQGSEA. CDR3 length: 11 residues.

This chain links TRBV27 with TRBJ1-1, with 7 nucleotides matching TRBD1. V was clipped by 5 bases and J by 4 bases; unmatched bases: 7. This CDR3 is 14 amino acids long. In germline, CDR1 is MNHEY, CDR2 SMNVEV (reference sequence). CDR3 in DNA: TGTGCCAGCAGTCTCTCACAGGGGTCCACTGAAGCTTTCTTT. Its translation: CASSLSQGSTEAFF.

The chain links TRBV6-4 to TRBJ2-7; D may be TRBD2 (5 bases). Germline V gives CDR1 MRHNA, CDR2 SNTAGT. The CDR3 spans 16 residues. V gave up 0 bases and J gave up 7 bases, with 19 bases separating them. The CDR3, as DNA: TGTGCCAGCAGTGACTCGAACGCGGGTAAGTGGGTGGAGCAGTACTTC. Encoded protein: CASSDSNAGKWVEQYF.

The chain carries TRBV5-4 and TRBJ1-5; TRBD1 matches at 8 bases. Unmatched junction bases numbered 19, after V lost 5 bases and J lost 15 bases. The germline V gene has CDR1 SGHNT and CDR2 YYREEE (reference sequence). The CDR3 totals 15 residues. The DNA of the CDR3 is TGTGCCAGCAGGCGGGGGGGACAGGAAGTAGGTGTGTGGCATTTT. It encodes CASRRGGQEVGVWHF. Filled out from reference TRBV5-4 and TRBJ1-5, the complete variable domain reads ETGVTQSPTHLIKTRGQQVTLRCSSQSGHNTVSWYQQALGQGPQFIFQYYREEENGRGNFPPRFSGLQFPNYSSELNVNALELDDSALYLCASRRGGQEVGVWHFGDGTRLSIL.

This clone has only a few counts. The J gene is TRBJ2-7, the V gene TRBV15; tentative D call: TRBD2 (6 bases). Germline values: CDR1 LNHNV, CDR2 YYDKDF (reference sequence). Deletions cut 1 base from V and 2 bases from J, with 15 bases between. CDR3 size: 16 residues. CDR3 sequence reads: CATSRVWTGVTYEQYF. The DNA for the CDR3 is TGTGCCACCAGCAGAGTGTGGACGGGGGTGACCTACGAGCAGTACTTC. The full variable domain, its missing parts supplied by reference TRBV15 and TRBJ2-7, is DAMVIQNPRYQVTQFGKPVTLSCSQTLNHNVMYWYQQKSSQAPKLLFHYYDKDFNNEADTPDNFQSRRPNTSFCFLDIRSPGLGDTAMYLCATSRVWTGVTYEQYFGPGTRLTVT.

This clone was detected a few times. V is TRBV25-1 and J is TRBJ1-1; possibly TRBD1 for D (5 bases). V lost 3 bases, J lost 0 bases, and 14 bases lay in between. CDR1 MGHDK and CDR2 SYGVNS come from the germline V gene. This CDR3 is built from 16 residues. In DNA, the CDR3 is TGTGCCAGCAGTGATCGGGGGGTAGGGGTGAACACTGAAGCTTTCTTT. This translates into CASSDRGVGVNTEAFF.

This clone was seen once. The chain joins TRBV7-9 to TRBJ1-2; D unclear. CDR1 SEHNR and CDR2 FQNEAQ come from the germline V gene (reference sequence). The germline V and J ends were trimmed by 5 bases and 1 base, with 11 bases remaining between them. This CDR3 comprises 14 residues. The CDR3: CASSVGASNYGYTF. The CDR3 region has the DNA TGTGCCAGCAGCGTGGGAGCAAGTAACTATGGCTACACCTTC.

The chain has TRBV10-3 and TRBJ1-1; 8 nucleotides line up with TRBD1. The trim removed 0 bases at V and 5 bases at J, leaving 8 bases unmatched. The CDR3 runs 16 residues. The germline V gene encodes CDR1 ENHRY and CDR2 SYGVKD. CDR3 bases: TGTGCCATCAGTGAGTCGCAGGGGGCGGGCGGGACTGAAGCTTTCTTT. Encoded protein: CAISESQGAGGTEAFF.

This sequence joins TRBV6-2 or TRBV6-3 and TRBJ2-7, with a possible D match to TRBD2 (7 bases). The germline V and J ends were trimmed by 5 bases and 2 bases, with 19 bases remaining between them. The CDR3 is 16 residues long. Germline lookup yields CDR1 MNHEY and CDR2 SVGEGT. CDR3 loop: CASSPLQGRATYEQYF. CDR3 nucleotide sequence: TGTGCCAGCAGTCCATTGCAGGGGAGGGCCACCTACGAGCAGTACTTC.

This clone was detected a few times. The chain couples TRBV3-1 (or the pseudogene TRBV3-2) to TRBJ2-5; TRBD2 is a possible D gene (6 bases). Per germline, CDR1 LGHDT and CDR2 YNNKEL (reference sequence). The length of the CDR3 is 15 residues. Trimming pared 7 bases from V and 5 bases from J, leaving 20 bases between. For the CDR3, the DNA is TGTGCCAGCAATGTATTCCACGGGAGAGGGGAGACCCAGTACTTC. Encoded protein: CASNVFHGRGETQYF.